The 27 T cell receptor beta chains reported below all come from one sample, sequenced in a study of high-grade serous ovarian cancer treatment subgroups. The data were produced by immunoSEQ multiplex PCR, yet TCRdb's version contains in-frame clones alone and is incomplete. This sample has around 5,200 clones, with roughly 80% found just once. Tumor samples were taken before definitive surgery or chemotherapy. The specimen was tumor tissue. The receptors here all came from a human donor with high-grade serous ovarian cancer.

As concerns this clone: One junction end does not reproduce the germline sequence, and a read error may be involved. The chain couples TRBV28 to TRBJ1-5; a possible D gene is TRBD1 (5 bases). This CDR3 is 14 amino acids long. Germline V gives CDR1 MDHEN, CDR2 SYDVKM. DNA of the CDR3: TGTGCCAGCAGTTTATGGCAGGGCAATCAGGCCCAGCATTTT. It encodes CASSLWQGNQAQHF.

The V call is TRBV7-8, the J call TRBJ1-1; 8 bases map to TRBD1. The CDR3 sequence is 15 residues long. The V gene end was trimmed by 4 bases and the J gene end by 1 base; junction bases not matched to a gene: 5. Germline V lookup: CDR1 SGHVS, CDR2 FQNEAQ. The CDR3 DNA reads TGTGCCAGCAGCTGGCGGACAGGGAAGAACACTGAAGCTTTCTTT. Protein sequence: CASSWRTGKNTEAFF.

This rearrangement joins TRBV20-1 to TRBJ2-2, with a tentative D call TRBD1 (6 bases). Germline loops: CDR1 DFQATT, CDR2 SNEGSKA (reference sequence). The V and J ends lost 6 bases and 5 bases respectively, with 7 bases between them. The CDR3 has 11 residues. In DNA form, the CDR3 reads TGCAGTGCAGGGGGTACCGGGGAGCTGTTTTTT. It encodes CSAGGTGELFF.

The chain carries TRBV10-3 and TRBJ1-5; D remains unclear. The V gene's germline CDR1 is ENHRY and CDR2 SYGVKD. The ends were cut back, 2 bases at V and 3 bases at J, with 20 bases in the middle. CDR3 length equals 18 residues. CDR3 DNA sequence: TGTGCCATCAGTGAGGAAGGAGATACGTATAATTTCAATCAGCCCCAGCATTTT. Amino acid sequence: CAISEEGDTYNFNQPQHF.

The chain employs TRBV11-2 and TRBJ2-3; TRBD2 is a possible D gene (6 bases). Trimming stripped 6 bases from V and 0 bases from J, with 22 bases between. This CDR3 spans 18 amino acids. In germline, CDR1 is SGHAT, CDR2 FQNNGV. CDR3 in DNA: TGTGCCAGCAGTCGCCTCGGGAGTATCCTCATTAGCACAGATACGCAGTATTTT. It encodes CASSRLGSILISTDTQYF.

The DNA for the CDR3 is TGTGCCAGCAGCTTATTTAAGGGGGTGGGTGAAAAACTGTTTTTT. Residues: CASSLFKGVGEKLFF. The chain couples TRBV7-2 to TRBJ1-4; possibly TRBD1 for D (6 bases). The CDR3 is 15 amino acids. Germline lookup yields CDR1 SGHTA and CDR2 FQGNSA. V gave up 2 bases and J gave up 7 bases, with 14 bases separating them.

V is TRBV5-4 and J is TRBJ2-7; either TRBD1 or TRBD2 may fit D (5 bases each). In germline, CDR1 is SGHNT, CDR2 YYREEE (reference sequence). V was cut by 1 base and J by 7 bases, with 15 bases left in between. The CDR3 covers 14 residues. CDR3 loop: CASSLFSEGKEQYF. CDR3 in DNA: TGTGCCAGCAGCTTGTTCTCTGAGGGGAAAGAGCAGTACTTC.

The CDR3: CASSGRTDYNSPLHF. As DNA, the CDR3 is TGTGCCAGCAGTGGGAGGACAGATTATAATTCACCCCTCCACTTT. V is TRBV2 and J is TRBJ1-6; a weak D match, TRBD1 (6 bases). The CDR3 extends over 15 amino acids. V dropped 4 bases and J dropped 4 bases, with 11 bases sitting between them. Germline CDR1 reads SNHLY; CDR2 reads FYNNEI.

The chain uses TRBV2 and TRBJ2-5, with no clear D. There are 12 residues in the CDR3. The V end was cut by 10 bases, the J end by 5 bases, with 14 bases between. Germline V lookup: CDR1 SNHLY, CDR2 FYNNEI. CDR3: CATAPGRETQYF. CDR3 DNA sequence: TGTGCCACCGCCCCCGGTCGGGAGACCCAGTACTTC.

V and J are TRBV2 and TRBJ2-3; 8 positions agree with TRBD2. Germline V gives CDR1 SNHLY, CDR2 FYNNEI. V lost 6 bases and J lost 0; bases outside the gene matches: 17. The CDR3 covers 19 residues. The CDR3 bases are TGTGCCAGCAGCGCACGGGGGGGCCAGCGTCGTGAGAGCACAGATACGCAGTATTTT. Its protein is CASSARGGQRRESTDTQYF.

The V and J genes are TRBV18 and TRBJ2-5; the D gene is possibly TRBD1 (5 bases). Germline CDR1 KGHSH, CDR2 LQKENI. V lost 2 bases and J lost 4, with 17 bases in between. The CDR3 loop spans 16 amino acids. DNA for the CDR3: TGTGCCAGCTCACCAGGTTCGCAGGGCGGACGAGAGACCCAGTACTTC. It specifies CASSPGSQGGRETQYF.

V gene TRBV29-1 combines with J gene TRBJ2-7, with D unresolved. From germline, CDR1 is SQVTM and CDR2 ANQGSEA. The length of the CDR3 is 12 residues. V gave up 5 bases and J gave up 6 bases, with 14 bases separating them. The CDR3 spells CSVRSTLGEQYF. In DNA, the CDR3 is TGCAGCGTTCGATCCACCCTCGGCGAGCAGTACTTC.

This CDR3 reads CASSLSRDGGNQPQHF. The CDR3 bases are TGTGCCAGCAGCTTAAGTCGGGACGGGGGGAATCAGCCCCAGCATTTT. This sequence joins TRBV7-2 and TRBJ1-5; the D gene is possibly TRBD1 (5 bases). Trimming shortened V by 2 bases and J by 4 bases, and 15 bases separated the two germline ends. Looked up from germline, CDR1 is SGHTA and CDR2 is FQGNSA. This CDR3 comprises 16 residues.

The chain combines TRBV10-3 with TRBJ2-1; 8 bases are a match to TRBD1. The CDR3 runs 14 residues. The trim removed 2 bases at V and 7 bases at J, leaving 4 bases unmatched. Germline loops: CDR1 ENHRY, CDR2 SYGVKD. In nucleotides, the CDR3 is TGTGCCATCAGTGAGCGACAGGGGTCAAATGAGCAGTTCTTC. Its translation: CAISERQGSNEQFF.

This chain uses TRBV12-1 with TRBJ2-7; TRBD1, as called in the table, went unchecked against the DNA. TRBV12-1 is a listed pseudogene. The CDR3 is made up of 13 amino acids. CDR3 residues: CASSSGQTYEQYF. CDR3 DNA sequence: TGTGCCAGCAGCTCGGGACAGACCTACGAGCAGTACTTC.

This clone was found once. This sequence joins TRBV29-1 and TRBJ2-3; TRBD1 matches at 10 bases. The CDR3 runs 15 residues. The V gene's germline CDR1 is SQVTM and CDR2 ANQGSEA. The V segment lost 4 bases and the J segment 4 bases; nucleotides outside the gene matches: 8. CDR3 in amino acids: CSVALGQGNADTQYF. In nucleotides, the CDR3 is TGCAGCGTTGCCCTGGGACAGGGGAACGCAGATACGCAGTATTTT.

The V gene is TRBV6-5, the J gene TRBJ2-3; no clear D. This CDR3 is built from 15 residues. V dropped 5 bases and J dropped 0 bases, with 12 bases sitting between them. Looked up from germline, CDR1 is MNHEY and CDR2 is SVGAGI. CDR3 sequence: CASSPVWVSTDTQYF. The CDR3 DNA reads TGTGCCAGCAGTCCCGTTTGGGTTAGCACAGATACGCAGTATTTT.

In this sample, this clone turned up a few times. The chain employs TRBV7-2 and TRBJ1-2; D not resolved. This CDR3 has 14 amino acids. V was cut by 3 bases and J by 3 bases, with 11 bases left in between. The V gene's germline CDR1 is SGHTA and CDR2 FQGNSA. The CDR3 loop reads CASSFGGDYYGYTF. The CDR3 DNA reads as TGTGCCAGCAGCTTTGGCGGAGACTACTATGGCTACACCTTC.

This sequence joins TRBV19 and TRBJ1-2, with D maybe TRBD1 (6 bases). Germline CDR1 is LNHDA and CDR2 is SQIVND (reference sequence). This CDR3 is built from 14 residues. Deletions cut 11 bases from V and 4 bases from J, with 20 bases between. This chain's CDR3 is CASGDKGTRYGYTF. The CDR3 coding sequence is TGTGCCTCTGGGGATAAGGGGACACGCTATGGCTACACCTTC.

This clone was seen just once. V and J are TRBV6-1 and TRBJ2-5; 12 nucleotides align to TRBD2. V lost 8 bases and J lost 6; bases outside the gene matches: 7. Germline V gene lookup returns CDR1 MNHNS and CDR2 SASEGT. The CDR3 is 14 amino acids. CDR3 loop: CASSSGGALQTQYF. The DNA for the CDR3 is TGTGCCAGCTCTAGCGGGGGGGCCCTCCAGACCCAGTACTTC.

The chain couples TRBV10-1 to TRBJ1-1; unclear D gene. The germline CDR1 and CDR2 sequences are WNHNN and SYGVQD (reference sequence). The V end lost 7 bases, the J end lost 1 base, and 10 bases lay between the germline ends. This CDR3 region has 13 residues. CDR3 DNA: TGCGCCAGCACTGCCACGGGGAACACTGAAGCTTTCTTT. Protein product: CASTATGNTEAFF.

The V and J genes are TRBV4-3 and TRBJ2-1, with D maybe TRBD1 (6 bases). Germline V gene lookup returns CDR1 LGHNA and CDR2 YSLEER. With 4 bases removed from V and 2 bases from J, the gap between germline ends came to 21 bases. This CDR3 region has 18 residues. The CDR3 region has the DNA TGCGCCAGCAGCCCAATGCCCGGGACACTAGGCCCCTACAATGAGCAGTTCTTC. Translation: CASSPMPGTLGPYNEQFF.

This chain links TRBV9 with TRBJ2-1, with TRBD2 matching over 12 bases. CDR1 and CDR2 (germline): SGDLS, YYNGEE. The CDR3 totals 23 residues. V shed 0 bases, J shed 2 bases, and the junction held 21 bases outside the gene matches. CDR3 nucleotides: TGTGCCAGCAGCGTAGGGCTAGCGGGGGGGGCTACCTACAGTCGGGGGACCTACAATGAGCAGTTCTTC. Its translation is CASSVGLAGGATYSRGTYNEQFF.

The V gene is TRBV2, the J gene TRBJ1-1; D is undetermined. From germline, CDR1 is SNHLY and CDR2 FYNNEI. V was cut by 3 bases and J by 4 bases, with 9 bases left in between. This CDR3 region has 13 residues. The CDR3 region has the DNA TGTGCCAGCAGTGACAGTCTCGGCACTGAAGCTTTCTTT. This codes for CASSDSLGTEAFF.

The genes are TRBV10-3 and TRBJ1-2; a weak D match, TRBD1 (6 bases). Deletions cut 4 bases from V and 6 bases from J, with 15 bases between. In germline, CDR1 is ENHRY, CDR2 SYGVKD. This CDR3 spans 14 amino acids. The CDR3 reads CAISGILQGNGYTF. In DNA form, the CDR3 reads TGTGCCATCAGTGGGATCCTCCAGGGGAATGGCTACACCTTC.

The V gene is TRBV7-2, the J gene TRBJ1-1; tentatively, D is TRBD1 (5 bases). Germline V gives CDR1 SGHTA, CDR2 FQGNSA. This CDR3 has 13 residues. Between the trimmed V and J ends, which lost 1 base and 7 bases, there was a span of 10 bases. CDR3 loop: CASSLVGRVEAFF. Written as DNA, the CDR3 is TGTGCCAGCAGCTTAGTAGGCAGGGTTGAAGCTTTCTTT. The entire variable domain, with the rest obtained from reference TRBV7-2 and TRBJ1-1, is as follows: GAGVSQSPSNKVTEKGKDVELRCDPISGHTALYWYRQSLGQGLEFLIYFQGNSAPDKSGLPSDRFSAERTGGSVSTLTIQRTQQEDSAVYLCASSLVGRVEAFFGQGTRLTVV.

This clone was detected once. This chain connects TRBV5-1 to TRBJ2-3; 11 bases are a match to TRBD2. V shed 3 bases and J 5 bases; nucleotides not matched to a gene: 8. This CDR3 is built from 16 residues. Germline CDR1 SGHRS, CDR2 YFSETQ. The CDR3 protein is CASSSVSGGAGDTQYF. The CDR3 nucleotides read TGCGCCAGCAGCTCCGTTAGCGGGGGGGCGGGAGATACGCAGTATTTT. The full variable domain, rest sourced from reference TRBV5-1 and TRBJ2-3, is KAGVTQTPRYLIKTRGQQVTLSCSPISGHRSVSWYQQTPGQGLQFLFEYFSETQRNKGNFPGRFSGRQFSNSRSEMNVSTLELGDSALYLCASSSVSGGAGDTQYFGPGTRLTVL.